The next 20 T cell receptor beta chains were all read from a single sample in a study of T cells after yellow fever vaccination. TCRdb re-called the 5' RACE reads through MiXCR, storing one row per CDR3 protein. The table includes 510,000 or so distinct CDR3 sequences, around 21% detected once. The source material was PBMCs, sampled 15 days after the yellow fever booster vaccination. The receptors shown here come from a man aged 30 to 39 who received the YFV17D yellow fever vaccine.

V is TRBV6-2 or TRBV6-3 and J is TRBJ2-7; D unclear. Germline loops: CDR1 MNHEY, CDR2 SVGEGT. Trimming removed 5 bases at V and 9 bases at J, with 14 bases between. This CDR3 comprises 12 residues. This CDR3 is CASSPTWVPQYF. As DNA, the CDR3 is TGTGCCAGCAGTCCGACATGGGTTCCGCAGTACTTC.

This clonotype has at least ten counts. This chain connects TRBV3-1 to TRBJ2-7; D is ambiguous. Germline CDR1 is LGHDT and CDR2 is YNNKEL (reference sequence). Trimming took 1 base from V and 4 from J, leaving 5 bases between them. This CDR3 has 12 amino acids. CDR3 nucleotide sequence: TGTGCCAGCAGCCAAGTGAAATACGAGCAGTACTTC. Its protein product is CASSQVKYEQYF.

This clonotype was counted between two and nine times. The chain combines TRBV6-1 with TRBJ2-7, with no clear D. The CDR3 has 15 amino acids. The ends were cut back, 6 bases at V and 2 bases at J, with 17 bases in the middle. CDR1 and CDR2 from the germline V gene are MNHNS and SASEGT. The CDR3 coding sequence is TGTGCCAGCAGCTTCCGGTTGGAGAACCCCTACGAGCAGTACTTC. Translated: CASSFRLENPYEQYF.

The genes are TRBV28 and TRBJ2-1; perhaps TRBD1 as D (7 bases). V was pared by 7 bases and J by 4 bases, with 14 bases between. The CDR3 length is 14 residues. Germline lookup yields CDR1 MDHEN and CDR2 SYDVKM. CDR3 coding DNA: TGTGCCAGCAACCCCAGGGGGGAGTACAATGAGCAGTTCTTC. This codes for CASNPRGEYNEQFF. The variable domain in full, completed from reference TRBV28 and TRBJ2-1, reads DVKVTQSSRYLVKRTGEKVFLECVQDMDHENMFWYRQDPGLGLRLIYFSYDVKMKEKGDIPEGYSVSREKKERFSLILESASTNQTSMYLCASNPRGEYNEQFFGPGTRLTVL.

CDR3 coding DNA: TGTGCCAGCAAATGGACTAGCGTCCAAGAGACCCAGTACTTC. It encodes CASKWTSVQETQYF. The chain recombines TRBV3-1 with TRBJ2-5, with 9 bases matching TRBD2. There are 14 residues in the CDR3. The germline V gene has CDR1 LGHDT and CDR2 YNNKEL (reference sequence). V gave up 7 bases and J gave up 1 base; unmatched junction bases: 4.

This clonotype was seen once. The V and J genes are TRBV5-1 and TRBJ2-5, with D possibly TRBD2 on 5 matching bases. The V and J ends lost 5 bases and 5 bases respectively, with 19 bases between them. Germline V lookup: CDR1 SGHRS, CDR2 YFSETQ. The CDR3 spans 15 residues. The CDR3 protein is CASSPDQRTGETQYF. The CDR3 DNA reads TGCGCCAGCAGTCCTGACCAGCGGACCGGGGAGACCCAGTACTTC.

In DNA, the CDR3 is TGTGCCAGCTCAACTAATAGCGGGGCCACCGGGGAGCTGTTTTTT. Translated: CASSTNSGATGELFF. The chain has TRBV18 and TRBJ2-2, with 8 bases fitting TRBD2. CDR1 is KGHSH, CDR2 LQKENI, per germline. The CDR3 is 15 residues long. V was pared by 5 bases and J by 4 bases, with 6 bases of the junction left unmatched.

The sample holds a few counts of this clonotype. The J gene is TRBJ1-5, the V gene TRBV6-2 or TRBV6-3, with D possibly matching TRBD1 (5 bases). Trimming removed 2 bases from V and 4 bases from J, with 12 bases in between. Looked up from germline, CDR1 is MNHEY and CDR2 is SVGEGT. The CDR3 runs 15 residues. The CDR3 DNA reads as TGTGCCAGCAGTTACGCGGCAGGGAGTAATCAGCCCCAGCATTTT. This sequence encodes CASSYAAGSNQPQHF.

There are a few counts of this clonotype. V gene TRBV20-1 combines with J gene TRBJ2-1; D gene unclear. The CDR3 totals 15 residues. Trimming stripped 3 bases from V and 0 bases from J, with 12 bases between. Germline V gene sequence: CDR1 DFQATT, CDR2 SNEGSKA (reference sequence). CDR3 in DNA: TGCAGTGCTAGGCGGCTTCAGAGCTCCTACAATGAGCAGTTCTTC. It codes for CSARRLQSSYNEQFF.

The table lists this clonotype with a few counts. The chain combines TRBV20-1 with TRBJ1-1; 7 nucleotides line up with TRBD1. Unmatched junction bases numbered 8, after V lost 6 bases and J lost 1 base. CDR1 is DFQATT and CDR2 is SNEGSKA in the germline V gene (reference sequence). This CDR3 contains 14 residues. The CDR3 region has the DNA TGCAGTGCGCATCAGGGGGGGGGGAACACTGAAGCTTTCTTT. This gives the protein CSAHQGGGNTEAFF.

The chain employs TRBV9 and TRBJ2-3, with D perhaps matching TRBD2 (6 bases). CDR1 is SGDLS, CDR2 YYNGEE, per germline. The CDR3 totals 15 residues. V was trimmed by 0 bases and J by 3 bases, leaving 11 bases between them. The CDR3 DNA reads TGTGCCAGCAGCGTAGAGGGGAGGAGGACAGATACGCAGTATTTT. This sequence encodes CASSVEGRRTDTQYF.

This clonotype has only a few counts. The chain combines TRBV20-1 with TRBJ2-5; D is unresolved. The germline gives CDR1 DFQATT, CDR2 SNEGSKA (reference sequence). V was pared by 0 bases and J by 1 base, with 9 bases between. The CDR3 runs to 14 residues. CDR3 residues: CSARDAYSQETQYF. In nucleotides, the CDR3 is TGCAGTGCTAGAGATGCTTACAGCCAAGAGACCCAGTACTTC.

This clonotype was detected only a few times. The CDR3 protein is CASSEADSYEQYF. DNA for the CDR3: TGCGCCAGCAGCGAAGCGGACTCCTACGAGCAGTACTTC. The V call is TRBV10-1, the J call TRBJ2-7; D may be TRBD2 (5 bases). This CDR3 contains 13 residues. Germline V gene data show CDR1 as WNHNN and CDR2 as SYGVQD (reference sequence). V was cut by 6 bases and J by 0 bases, with 9 bases left in between.

V usage is TRBV6-1 and J usage is TRBJ2-1; no reliable D call. This CDR3 has 12 residues. Trimming left V 7 bases short and J 5 bases short, with 9 bases between. In germline, CDR1 is MNHNS, CDR2 SASEGT. The DNA for the CDR3 is TGTGCCAGCATCGGGTTAGACAATGAGCAGTTCTTC. Protein product: CASIGLDNEQFF.

The chain recombines TRBV7-2 with TRBJ2-4, with 9 bases matching TRBD1. The CDR3 runs to 15 residues. The junction had 5 bases not matched to a gene; V was cut back by 1 base and J by 7 bases. Germline V gene sequence: CDR1 SGHTA, CDR2 FQGNSA. Here the CDR3 reads CASSLGGTGSNIQYF. The CDR3 DNA follows: TGTGCCAGCAGCTTAGGGGGGACAGGGTCGAACATTCAGTACTTC. Complete variable domain (other parts from reference TRBV7-2 and TRBJ2-4): GAGVSQSPSNKVTEKGKDVELRCDPISGHTALYWYRQSLGQGLEFLIYFQGNSAPDKSGLPSDRFSAERTGGSVSTLTIQRTQQEDSAVYLCASSLGGTGSNIQYFGAGTRLSVL.

The rearrangement joins TRBV10-3 to TRBJ2-5; 9 bases match TRBD1. Germline trimming cut 6 bases from V and 4 bases from J; bases unmatched to any gene: 3. CDR3 length equals 13 residues. The V gene's germline CDR1 is ENHRY and CDR2 SYGVKD. The CDR3 reads CAISMTGGETQYF. CDR3 DNA: TGTGCCATCAGCATGACAGGGGGAGAGACCCAGTACTTC.

This clonotype occurred once. The rearrangement links TRBV4-3 to TRBJ2-3; 11 bases are a match to TRBD2. CDR1 is LGHNA, CDR2 YSLEER, per germline. This CDR3 has 19 residues. With 1 base clipped from V and 4 bases from J, the junction kept 13 bases outside the gene matches. The CDR3 DNA is TGCGCCAGCAGCCAAGTCTGGTCAAAACTAGCGGGAGTCGCAGATACGCAGTATTTT. Translation: CASSQVWSKLAGVADTQYF.

CDR3 sequence reads: CAISGSLAGGSGANVLTF. The CDR3 nucleotides read TGTGCCATCAGTGGATCACTAGCGGGAGGCTCTGGGGCCAACGTCCTGACTTTC. The chain is built from TRBV10-3 and TRBJ2-6; 12 nucleotides match TRBD2. CDR3 size: 18 residues. CDR1 and CDR2 from the germline V gene are ENHRY and SYGVKD. V dropped 4 bases and J dropped 0; count of bases not matched to a gene: 4.

This clonotype occurred a few times. This chain joins TRBV6-5 and TRBJ2-7; 7 bases agree with TRBD1. This CDR3 contains 15 residues. Germline lookup yields CDR1 MNHEY and CDR2 SVGAGI. Trimming at V came to 0 bases and at J to 4 bases, leaving 6 bases not matched to a gene. CDR3 in amino acids: CASSYSTQGWYEQYF. Here the CDR3 DNA reads TGTGCCAGCAGTTACTCGACACAGGGGTGGTACGAGCAGTACTTC.

Of note for this clonotype: One end of the junction does not line up with germline, which may come from a read error. The chain uses TRBV20-1 and TRBJ2-7; 9 nucleotides line up with TRBD1. CDR3 length: 12 residues. CDR1 DFQATT and CDR2 SNEGSKA come from the germline V gene (reference sequence). Here the CDR3 reads CSVRQGGDEQYF. The CDR3 nucleotides are TGCAGTGTTAGACAGGGGGGCGACGAGCAGTACTTC.